One and the same sample provided the 2 T cell receptor beta chains below, sequenced in a study of metastatic and nonmetastatic thyroid tumors. TCRdb reanalyzed the PCR reads with MiXCR. The repertoire holds 100,000 or so clones, with about 15% as singletons. All patients reached thyroid surgery having received no treatment beforehand. Sequences were obtained from blood. These receptors came from a female donor with papillary thyroid cancer or a benign thyroid nodule (not recorded which). Some clones in this sample may be carry-over from other donors' samples.

This clone turned up a few times. A read error is possible here, since a much larger clone lies one base away. This chain joins TRBV9 and TRBJ2-2; D is perhaps TRBD2 (6 bases). This CDR3 comprises 16 residues. Trimming cost V 3 bases and J 9 bases, with 21 bases left between them. Germline CDR1 SGDLS, CDR2 YYNGEE. CDR3 region: CASSAESGAGTWELFF. In DNA, the CDR3 is TGTGCCAGCAGCGCGGAATCAGGCGCGGGAACCTGGGAGCTGTTTTTT. Using reference TRBV9 and TRBJ2-2 for the parts outside the CDR3, the full variable domain is DSGVTQTPKHLITATGQRVTLRCSPRSGDLSVYWYQQSLDQGLQFLIQYYNGEERAKGNILERFSAQQFPDLHSELNLSSLELGDSALYFCASSAESGAGTWELFFGEGSRLTVL.

This clone was picked up many times. This sequence joins TRBV19 and TRBJ1-1; 8 nucleotides agree with TRBD1. V was clipped by 4 bases and J by 0 bases; unmatched bases: 4. The CDR3 has 15 amino acids. The germline V gene has CDR1 LNHDA and CDR2 SQIVND (reference sequence). CDR3 sequence reads: CASSTGTGVNTEAFF. CDR3 sequence (DNA): TGTGCCAGTAGTACAGGGACAGGCGTGAACACTGAAGCTTTCTTT.